Shown below are 25 T cell receptor beta chains from a single sample sequenced in a study of cytomegalovirus exposure and HLA in healthy donors. It was with 60 Vbeta and 13 Jbeta primers that the PCR ran. Data came from immunoSEQ multiplex PCR; TCRdb stores just in-frame clones and leaves some out. Of some 250,000 clones in the sample, over 70% were seen once. The sample consisted of PBMCs. These receptor sequences come from a woman aged 55-75 years in good health and CMV-seropositive.

The chain combines TRBV29-1 with TRBJ1-3; TRBD1 matches 7 bases. Germline assignment: CDR1 SQVTM and CDR2 ANQGSEA. V shed 5 bases and J 4 bases; nucleotides not matched to a gene: 5. The CDR3 contains 13 residues. The DNA of the CDR3 is TGCAGCGTTTGGGACAGCTCGGGAAACACCATATATTTT. The encoded protein is CSVWDSSGNTIYF.

Regarding this clone: One end of the junction fails to match germline, which may point to a read error. J is TRBJ2-3 and V is TRBV7-9; D unresolved. Germline-derived CDR1 and CDR2 are SEHNR and FQNEAQ (reference sequence). The CDR3 has 11 residues. The CDR3 sequence: CSSSPGDTQYF. The CDR3 DNA is TGTTCCAGCAGCCCCGGGGATACGCAGTATTTT. The full variable domain, in which reference TRBV7-9 and TRBJ2-3 provide the parts outside the CDR3, is DTGVSQNPRHKITKRGQNVTFRCDPISEHNRLYWYRQTLGQGPEFLTYFQNEAQLEKSRLLSDRFSAERPKGSFSTLEIQRTEQGDSAMYLCSSSPGDTQYFGPGTRLTVL.

The V gene is TRBV9, the J gene TRBJ2-2; D might be TRBD2 (6 bases). CDR1 and CDR2 from the germline V gene are SGDLS and YYNGEE. With 1 base removed from V and 6 bases from J, the gap between germline ends came to 16 bases. The CDR3 contains 16 residues. This chain's CDR3 is CASSVHFGRQPGELFF. The DNA of the CDR3 is TGTGCCAGCAGCGTACATTTCGGGAGACAGCCCGGGGAGCTGTTTTTT.

This sequence joins TRBV4-1 and TRBJ2-3; 12 bases are a match to TRBD2. Germline CDR1 MGHRA, CDR2 YSYEKL. J gave up 3 bases and V 5 bases, and 15 bases lay outside the gene matches. The length of the CDR3 is 19 residues. In DNA form, the CDR3 reads TGCGCCAGCAGCAGCCCGGTGACTAGCGGGAGTCCCCCGACAGATACGCAGTATTTT. This gives the protein CASSSPVTSGSPPTDTQYF.

This chain connects TRBV7-9 to TRBJ2-5; the D gene is possibly TRBD2 (6 bases). The J call may be incorrect, as the DNA end agrees better with TRBJ2-7. In germline, CDR1 is SEHNR, CDR2 FQNEAQ (reference sequence). The CDR3 runs 16 residues. Here the CDR3 reads CASSLFTRLDSYEQYF. The CDR3 DNA reads as TGTGCCAGCAGCTTATTTACCAGACTAGACTCCTACGAGCAGTACTTC.

This clone was seen only once. This sequence joins TRBV5-1 and TRBJ2-5; 11 nucleotides match TRBD1. The J call may be faulty, since TRBJ2-7 better matches the DNA end. The CDR3 is made up of 16 amino acids. Germline V gene sequence: CDR1 SGHRS, CDR2 YFSETQ. The CDR3 loop reads CASSLDPGTGGSEQYF. In nucleotides, the CDR3 is TGCGCCAGCAGCTTGGACCCCGGGACAGGGGGGTCCGAGCAGTACTTC.

The rearrangement uses TRBV4-2 and TRBJ2-2, with 9 bases that match TRBD2. This CDR3 contains 17 residues. The junction had 6 bases not matched to a gene; V was cut back by 0 bases and J by 4 bases. The germline gives CDR1 LGHNA, CDR2 YNFKEQ. The CDR3 protein is CASSQEEIAGVTGELFF. The CDR3 nucleotides are TGTGCCAGCAGCCAAGAGGAGATAGCGGGAGTCACCGGGGAGCTGTTTTTT.

V gene TRBV18 combines with J gene TRBJ1-5, with D perhaps matching TRBD1 (6 bases). Between the trimmed V and J ends, which lost 4 bases and 4 bases, there was a span of 11 bases. The CDR3 length is 14 residues. CDR1 and CDR2 (germline): KGHSH, LQKENI. In DNA form, the CDR3 reads TGTGCCAGCTCACTAGGACAGACTAATCAGCCCCAGCATTTT. This codes for CASSLGQTNQPQHF. Supplemented by reference TRBV18 and TRBJ1-5, the full variable domain reads NAGVMQNPRHLVRRRGQEARLRCSPMKGHSHVYWYRQLPEEGLKFMVYLQKENIIDESGMPKERFSAEFPKEGPSILRIQQVVRGDSAAYFCASSLGQTNQPQHFGDGTRLSIL.

This chain connects TRBV28 to TRBJ1-5, with D unresolved. Trimming took off 3 bases at V and 4 bases at J, with 13 bases between the two ends. The CDR3 totals 15 residues. Germline V gene sequence: CDR1 MDHEN, CDR2 SYDVKM. CDR3 region: CASSFAWRSNQPQHF. In DNA form, the CDR3 reads TGTGCCAGCAGTTTCGCCTGGCGGTCGAATCAGCCCCAGCATTTT.

This chain joins TRBV5-1 and TRBJ1-3; D not resolved. Trimming pared 1 base from V and 0 bases from J, leaving 11 bases between. The CDR3 is 16 amino acids. The germline gives CDR1 SGHRS, CDR2 YFSETQ. CDR3 in amino acids: CASSLLGVGSGNTIYF. For the CDR3, the DNA is TGCGCCAGCAGCTTGCTGGGAGTGGGCTCTGGAAACACCATATATTTT.

This clone was observed once. V and J are TRBV27 and TRBJ2-7, with D unresolved. The CDR3 contains 14 residues. Trimming pared 8 bases from V and 3 bases from J, leaving 17 bases between. Germline V gene lookup returns CDR1 MNHEY and CDR2 SMNVEV (reference sequence). CDR3 sequence: CASRHTDIIYEQYF. The CDR3 bases are TGTGCCAGCCGACATACAGACATTATCTACGAGCAGTACTTC.

The chain combines TRBV19 with TRBJ1-2; D unclear. The CDR3 runs 14 residues. The germline gives CDR1 LNHDA, CDR2 SQIVND (reference sequence). The germline V and J ends were trimmed by 0 bases and 3 bases, with 8 bases remaining between them. CDR3 in amino acids: CASSIEGRYYGYTF. In DNA form, the CDR3 reads TGTGCCAGTAGTATAGAGGGCAGATACTATGGCTACACCTTC.

The CDR3 region is CASSIGWGGTYEQYF. For the CDR3, the DNA is TGTGCCAGCAGCATCGGGTGGGGAGGAACCTACGAGCAGTACTTC. This chain links TRBV5-5 with TRBJ2-7; D perhaps matches TRBD2 (6 bases). Germline V gene sequence: CDR1 SGHKS, CDR2 YYEKEE (reference sequence). This CDR3 is built from 15 residues. V was clipped by 4 bases and J by 2 bases, with 16 bases between them. Filled out from reference TRBV5-5 and TRBJ2-7, the complete variable domain reads DAGVTQSPTHLIKTRGQQVTLRCSPISGHKSVSWYQQVLGQGPQFIFQYYEKEERGRGNFPDRFSARQFPNYSSELNVNALLLGDSALYLCASSIGWGGTYEQYFGPGTRLTVT.

This rearrangement joins TRBV15 to TRBJ2-1; the match to TRBD2 covers 10 bases. Looked up from germline, CDR1 is LNHNV and CDR2 is YYDKDF (reference sequence). The J segment lost 6 bases and the V segment lost 3 bases, leaving 8 bases of the junction unmatched. This CDR3 has 16 amino acids. CDR3 coding DNA: TGTGCCACCAGCAGTGGGGGGGCTAGCGGGGGCAATGAGCAGTTCTTC. Translation: CATSSGGASGGNEQFF. Together with reference TRBV15 and TRBJ2-1, the CDR3 gives the full variable domain: DAMVIQNPRYQVTQFGKPVTLSCSQTLNHNVMYWYQQKSSQAPKLLFHYYDKDFNNEADTPDNFQSRRPNTSFCFLDIRSPGLGDTAMYLCATSSGGASGGNEQFFGPGTRLTVL.

The chain recombines TRBV29-1 with TRBJ2-1, with 13 bases identical to TRBD2. The V gene end was trimmed by 5 bases and the J gene end by 2 bases; junction bases not matched to a gene: 3. CDR1 and CDR2 from the germline V gene are SQVTM and ANQGSEA. The length of the CDR3 is 15 residues. The CDR3 nucleotides are TGCAGCGTTCCGGGACTAGCGGGAACCTACAATGAGCAGTTCTTC. This encodes CSVPGLAGTYNEQFF.

The V and J genes are TRBV5-4 and TRBJ1-2; D is undetermined. Germline assignment: CDR1 SGHNT and CDR2 YYREEE (reference sequence). The V end was cut by 0 bases, the J end by 1 base, with 7 bases between. The CDR3 extends over 14 amino acids. The CDR3 DNA is TGTGCCAGCAGCTTGGGAGGGATTAACTATGGCTACACCTTC. Translating gives CASSLGGINYGYTF.

The chain combines TRBV18 with TRBJ2-5, with D maybe TRBD2 (6 bases). CDR3 length: 16 residues. V lost 1 base to trimming and J lost 1 base, with 13 bases between them. CDR1 is KGHSH, CDR2 LQKENI, per germline. The CDR3 is CASSPLLGTSQETQYF. Written as DNA, the CDR3 is TGTGCCAGCTCACCACTACTTGGGACTTCCCAAGAGACCCAGTACTTC. The whole variable domain, filled in from reference TRBV18 and TRBJ2-5, reads NAGVMQNPRHLVRRRGQEARLRCSPMKGHSHVYWYRQLPEEGLKFMVYLQKENIIDESGMPKERFSAEFPKEGPSILRIQQVVRGDSAAYFCASSPLLGTSQETQYFGPGTRLLVL.

V usage is TRBV2 and J usage is TRBJ2-3, with D possibly TRBD1 on 6 matching bases. The CDR3 covers 15 residues. Germline V gene sequence: CDR1 SNHLY, CDR2 FYNNEI. V lost 6 bases, J lost 7 bases, and 20 bases lay in between. The CDR3 DNA reads TGTGCCAGCAGAGAAACAGGGATCGTTCGGCATACGCAGTATTTT. Translating it yields CASRETGIVRHTQYF.

V usage is TRBV19 and J usage is TRBJ2-1; no clear D. Trimming left V 7 bases short and J 0 bases short, with 10 bases between. Germline CDR1 reads LNHDA; CDR2 reads SQIVND (reference sequence). The CDR3 has 14 amino acids. The CDR3 region is CASKDPGSYNEQFF. The CDR3, as DNA: TGTGCCAGTAAGGATCCGGGCTCCTACAATGAGCAGTTCTTC.

V gene TRBV7-9 combines with J gene TRBJ2-7, with 7 bases identical to TRBD1. Germline V gives CDR1 SEHNR, CDR2 FQNEAQ (reference sequence). This CDR3 contains 13 residues. With V trimmed by 4 bases and J by 4 bases, 4 bases remained unmatched. This chain's CDR3 is CASSSRDSYEQYF. In DNA form, the CDR3 reads TGTGCCAGCAGCTCCAGGGACAGTTACGAGCAGTACTTC.

The chain's CDR3 is CASSVGGTGDGYTF. The CDR3 DNA reads as TGTGCCAGCAGCGTAGGAGGGACAGGGGATGGCTACACCTTC. The chain uses TRBV9 and TRBJ1-2; TRBD1 agrees at 10 bases. V was pared by 0 bases and J by 6 bases, with 2 bases of the junction left unmatched. The germline gives CDR1 SGDLS, CDR2 YYNGEE. The CDR3 spans 14 residues.

This clone has more than one count but fewer than ten. The chain recombines TRBV6-6 with TRBJ1-1; 7 nucleotides line up with TRBD1. Germline V gives CDR1 MNHNY, CDR2 SVGAGI (reference sequence). The CDR3 totals 14 residues. Trimming cost V 2 bases and J 6 bases; bases outside gene matches: 6. The CDR3 region has the DNA TGTGCCAGCAGTTACCAGGGGGTGGATTCTGAAGCTTTCTTT. This encodes CASSYQGVDSEAFF.

The V and J genes are TRBV29-1 and TRBJ1-3, with D unresolved. This CDR3 is built from 12 residues. Germline V CDR1 and CDR2: SQVTM, ANQGSEA. The V and J ends lost 5 bases and 4 bases respectively, with 9 bases between them. As DNA, the CDR3 is TGCAGCGTTCCAGGCGAAGGAAACACCATATATTTT. This translates into CSVPGEGNTIYF.

The V call is TRBV5-1, the J call TRBJ2-7, with D unresolved. Germline V gives CDR1 SGHRS, CDR2 YFSETQ. Trimming pared 3 bases from V and 2 bases from J, leaving 6 bases between. The CDR3 consists of 12 residues. The CDR3 here is CASSYDTYEQYF. As DNA, the CDR3 is TGCGCCAGCAGCTATGACACCTACGAGCAGTACTTC.

The chain links TRBV5-6 to TRBJ1-2; 7 nucleotides agree with TRBD1. Germline V gene data show CDR1 as SGHDT and CDR2 as YYEEEE. CDR3 length: 13 residues. V was pared by 0 bases and J by 7 bases, with 3 bases of the junction left unmatched. Here the CDR3 DNA reads TGTGCCAGCAGCTTGGGCACAGGGGCTGGCTACACCTTC. Translating it yields CASSLGTGAGYTF.